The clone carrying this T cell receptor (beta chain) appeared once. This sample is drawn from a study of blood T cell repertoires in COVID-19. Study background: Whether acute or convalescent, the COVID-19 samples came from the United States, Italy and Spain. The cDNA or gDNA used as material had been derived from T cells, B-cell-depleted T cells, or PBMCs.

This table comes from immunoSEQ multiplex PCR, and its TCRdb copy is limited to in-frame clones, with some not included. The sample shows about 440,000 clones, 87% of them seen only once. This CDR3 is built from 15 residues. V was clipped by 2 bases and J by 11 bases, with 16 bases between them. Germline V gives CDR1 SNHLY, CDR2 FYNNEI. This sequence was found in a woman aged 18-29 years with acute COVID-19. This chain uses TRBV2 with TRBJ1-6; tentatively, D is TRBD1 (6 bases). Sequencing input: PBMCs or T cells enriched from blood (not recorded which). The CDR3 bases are TGTGCCAGCAGTGAATTCGACAGGACCGAAGCACCCCTCCACTTT. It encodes CASSEFDRTEAPLHF.